The 13 T cell receptor beta chains below were found in one sample sequenced in a study of beta chain features in type 1 diabetes listed by TCRdb under 2018. Broader findings and caveats from the paper: A moderate but significant shortening of TCRB CDR3 length was observed in type 1 diabetes patients in all four CD4+ subsets.

Library preparation was by the immunoSEQ multiplex PCR assay. The entire isolated RNA was reverse transcribed using the High Capacity cDNA Reverse Transcription Kit, and thus expressed TCRB transcripts were sequenced. Held by TCRdb, this immuneACCESS table contains in-frame sequences only and omits some clones. Under half of the omission traces to an unresolved V gene where checked; the cause of the rest is unknown. The sample data list around 260,000 clones, and about 23% of these were observed just once. Roughly 0.013% of the sample lies in the top ten. For these TCRs, the target antigens are not known. Sequencing was done on a sample of naive CD4+ T cells from blood. The cell subset or site tag for this specimen amounts to: true naive CD4+ T cells. The receptors were gathered from a woman younger than 45 with type 1 diabetes.

This clone was observed a handful of times. This chain uses TRBV28 with TRBJ2-5; 12 nucleotides line up with TRBD2. The CDR3 runs to 14 residues. Per the germline V gene, CDR1 is MDHEN and CDR2 is SYDVKM. Trimming at V came to 8 bases and at J to 2 bases, leaving 3 bases not matched to a gene. CDR3: CASLTSGSQETQYF. In nucleotides, the CDR3 is TGTGCCAGCTTGACTAGCGGGAGTCAAGAGACCCAGTACTTC.

The table lists this clone with a few counts. The chain recombines TRBV11-2 with TRBJ1-2; no clear D. V lost 0 bases and J lost 4, with 12 bases in between. The germline CDR1 and CDR2 sequences are SGHAT and FQNNGV. This CDR3 comprises 15 residues. The CDR3 protein is CASSLEAGYVYGYTF. DNA for the CDR3: TGTGCCAGCAGCTTAGAGGCAGGCTACGTCTATGGCTACACCTTC.

The chain joins TRBV9 to TRBJ2-5; the D gene is possibly TRBD1 (6 bases). From germline, CDR1 is SGDLS and CDR2 YYNGEE. This CDR3 has 13 residues. Trimming stripped 4 bases from V and 5 bases from J, with 12 bases between. The CDR3 region has the DNA TGTGCCAGCAGCTCCGGGACATTGGAGACCCAGTACTTC. Protein: CASSSGTLETQYF.

This clone was seen a handful of times. The rearrangement links TRBV15 to TRBJ2-2; D remains ambiguous. Germline V gene lookup returns CDR1 LNHNV and CDR2 YYDKDF (reference sequence). The CDR3 is made up of 13 amino acids. Trimming shortened V by 3 bases and J by 5 bases, and 7 bases separated the two germline ends. The CDR3 region has the DNA TGTGCCACCAGCAGCCCTCCTACCGGGGAGCTGTTTTTT. Translating it yields CATSSPPTGELFF.

The chain recombines TRBV29-1 with TRBJ2-1, with 8 bases matching TRBD2. The CDR3 consists of 13 residues. The trim removed 6 bases at V and 5 bases at J, leaving 6 bases unmatched. From germline, CDR1 is SQVTM and CDR2 ANQGSEA. CDR3 amino acids: CSVSGSHNNEQFF. The DNA of the CDR3 is TGCAGCGTGAGCGGGAGTCACAACAATGAGCAGTTCTTC.

CDR3: CASSQDSAAINEKLFF. The CDR3 bases are TGTGCCAGCAGCCAAGATTCAGCGGCCATTAATGAAAAACTGTTTTTT. V gene TRBV4-2 combines with J gene TRBJ1-4, with D unclear. Between the trimmed V and J ends, which lost 0 bases and 4 bases, there was a span of 12 bases. The CDR3 covers 16 residues. Germline values: CDR1 LGHNA, CDR2 YNFKEQ.

This chain links TRBV7-9 with TRBJ1-5; possibly TRBD1 for D (5 bases). Germline V gene sequence: CDR1 SEHNR, CDR2 FQNEAQ (reference sequence). The CDR3 sequence is 13 residues long. The germline V and J ends were trimmed by 3 bases and 9 bases, with 12 bases remaining between them. The CDR3: CASSFRDGRPQHF. The CDR3 DNA follows: TGTGCCAGCAGCTTCAGGGACGGGAGGCCCCAGCATTTT. The complete variable domain, with remaining parts taken from reference TRBV7-9 and TRBJ1-5, reads DTGVSQNPRHKITKRGQNVTFRCDPISEHNRLYWYRQTLGQGPEFLTYFQNEAQLEKSRLLSDRFSAERPKGSFSTLEIQRTEQGDSAMYLCASSFRDGRPQHFGDGTRLSIL.

The chain carries TRBV28 and TRBJ2-3; the match to TRBD2 covers 13 bases. Losses at the gene ends were 6 bases for V and 4 bases for J; bases not matched to a gene: 10. The CDR3 consists of 17 residues. Per germline, CDR1 MDHEN and CDR2 SYDVKM. Here the CDR3 DNA reads TGTGCCAGCAGGCCCGGGACTAGCGGGATCGGGGCAGATACGCAGTATTTT. It encodes CASRPGTSGIGADTQYF.

The chain recombines TRBV30 with TRBJ1-4; TRBD1 agrees at 8 bases. Germline V gene sequence: CDR1 GTSNPN, CDR2 SVGIG (reference sequence). The CDR3 consists of 13 residues. Trimming took 7 bases from V and 5 from J; bases not matched to a gene: 6. CDR3 nucleotide sequence: TGTGCCTACGACAGGGGTGGAAATGAAAAACTGTTTTTT. Translated, it gives CAYDRGGNEKLFF.

The rearrangement links TRBV15 to TRBJ1-3; possibly TRBD1 for D (6 bases). CDR1 and CDR2 from the germline V gene are LNHNV and YYDKDF (reference sequence). Trimming stripped 5 bases from V and 2 bases from J, with 13 bases between. The CDR3 has 15 residues. CDR3 sequence (DNA): TGTGCCACCAGCCCCGTCAGGGGCCCTGGAAACACCATATATTTT. Translated, it gives CATSPVRGPGNTIYF.

This chain connects TRBV30 to TRBJ2-2, with 12 bases aligning to TRBD2. The V gene end was trimmed by 1 base and the J gene end by 5 bases; junction bases not matched to a gene: 17. The CDR3 is 20 residues long. The V gene's germline CDR1 is GTSNPN and CDR2 SVGIG (reference sequence). The CDR3 loop is CAWSDLRRTSGTRLTGELFF. CDR3 sequence (DNA): TGTGCCTGGAGTGACCTCCGCCGGACTAGCGGGACCAGACTGACCGGGGAGCTGTTTTTT.

This chain links TRBV25-1 with TRBJ2-7; TRBD1 matches 9 bases. Looked up from germline, CDR1 is MGHDK and CDR2 is SYGVNS. CDR3 length: 13 residues. The V and J ends lost 6 bases and 3 bases, in that order; junction bases with no gene match: 3. The CDR3 sequence: CASRGQGLYEQYF. DNA of the CDR3: TGTGCCAGCAGAGGACAGGGGCTCTACGAGCAGTACTTC.

There are a few counts of this clone. The V and J genes are TRBV15 and TRBJ1-2, with D perhaps matching TRBD1 (5 bases). Trimming removed 0 bases at V and 7 bases at J, with 12 bases between. The CDR3 loop spans 14 amino acids. Germline-derived CDR1 and CDR2 are LNHNV and YYDKDF (reference sequence). The CDR3 here is CATSREAGPRGYTF. CDR3 bases: TGTGCCACCAGCAGAGAGGCAGGGCCTCGTGGCTACACCTTC. The variable domain in full, with the rest retrieved from reference TRBV15 and TRBJ1-2, is DAMVIQNPRYQVTQFGKPVTLSCSQTLNHNVMYWYQQKSSQAPKLLFHYYDKDFNNEADTPDNFQSRRPNTSFCFLDIRSPGLGDTAMYLCATSREAGPRGYTFGSGTRLTVV.